This passage covers 18 T cell receptor beta chains from one sample sequenced in a study of prognosis after radiotherapy for stage I lung cancer. From genomic DNA, TCR beta CDR3 was amplified by two-round multiplex PCR. First-round PCR used primers specific to each TRBV and TRBJ gene. TCRdb called the multiplex PCR reads again in MiXCR, with one record for every CDR3 protein. This sample yields around 51,000 distinct CDR3 sequences, of which about a third are seen a single time; 9.2% belongs to the top ten. Source: PBMCs, taken before or after stereotactic body radiation therapy (not recorded which). These TCRs come from a donor of 50 years or more with non-small cell lung cancer.

In its sample, this clonotype was seen many times. This chain uses TRBV7-2 with TRBJ1-1, with TRBD1 matching 7 bases. The CDR3 spans 16 residues. V dropped 2 bases and J dropped 2; count of bases not matched to a gene: 8. Per germline, CDR1 SGHTA and CDR2 FQGNSA. CDR3 amino acids: CASSLRPGGSNTEAFF. For the CDR3, the DNA is TGTGCCAGCAGCTTAAGGCCAGGGGGTAGTAACACTGAAGCTTTCTTT.

V gene TRBV7-8 combines with J gene TRBJ2-3; 8 nucleotides match TRBD1. Unmatched junction bases numbered 24, after V lost 1 base and J lost 15 bases. This CDR3 spans 18 amino acids. Germline V CDR1 and CDR2: SGHVS, FQNEAQ. The CDR3 coding sequence is TGTGCCAGCAGCTTAGGCCCGTCGAGCAGGGGGCGGACAGATACTCATTATTTT. Protein product: CASSLGPSSRGRTDTHYF.

Comment on this clonotype: This could be a read error, since a much larger clone is one nucleotide away. The chain is built from TRBV7-2 and TRBJ1-2; no reliable D call. Germline CDR1 reads SGHTA; CDR2 reads FQGNSA. The CDR3 runs 13 residues. The CDR3 nucleotides read TGTGCCAACAGCCTCCCTGGGTCGATCGGCTGCACCTTC. Translation: CANSLPGSIGCTF.

This clonotype was recorded at least ten times. The J gene is TRBJ2-1, the V gene TRBV7-9, with TRBD2 as a possible D gene (6 bases). V was clipped by 1 base and J by 9 bases, with 16 bases between them. The CDR3 totals 15 residues. Germline V CDR1 and CDR2: SEHNR, FQNEAQ (reference sequence). CDR3 in DNA: TGTGCCAGCAGCTTAGGAGACCAGCGGGTAGGTGAGCAGTTCTTC. This translates into CASSLGDQRVGEQFF.

This sequence joins TRBV5-1 and TRBJ2-3; TRBD2 matches 8 bases. The J segment lost 5 bases and the V segment lost 1 base, leaving 6 bases of the junction unmatched. In germline, CDR1 is SGHRS, CDR2 YFSETQ. CDR3 size: 15 residues. DNA of the CDR3: TGCGCCAGCAGCTTGAGCGGGAGATTTAAAGATACGCAGTATTTT. Protein product: CASSLSGRFKDTQYF.

This clonotype was observed at least ten times. The chain employs TRBV12-3 or TRBV12-4 and TRBJ2-1; no clear D gene. The CDR3 totals 14 residues. Trimming cost V 3 bases and J 7 bases, with 13 bases left between them. The CDR3 is CASSFSGQQNEQFF. As DNA, the CDR3 is TGTGCCAGCAGTTTTTCCGGCCAACAGAATGAGCAGTTCTTC.

In this sample, this clonotype turned up many times. For the CDR3, the DNA is TGTGCCAGCAGCCCCTTCCACACCCTTAGCGGGGGGAAGCGAATTGTCGGGGCTCAAAACATTCAGTACTTC. It encodes CASSPFHTLSGGKRIVGAQNIQYF. The chain couples TRBV28 to TRBJ2-4; 10 bases fit TRBD2. The CDR3 is 24 residues long. J gave up 5 bases and V 6 bases, and 34 bases lay outside the gene matches. CDR1 and CDR2 (germline): MDHEN, SYDVKM.

V gene TRBV19 combines with J gene TRBJ2-2; D is undetermined. Trimming removed 3 bases at V and 3 bases at J, with 8 bases between. Germline V gene lookup returns CDR1 LNHDA and CDR2 SQIVND (reference sequence). The CDR3 is made up of 14 amino acids. The CDR3 nucleotides are TGTGCCAGTAGTATCGGAAGAGACACCGGGGAGCTGTTTTTT. Translating gives CASSIGRDTGELFF.

This clonotype has only one observation. The chain has TRBV5-1 and TRBJ2-3; 9 bases line up with TRBD1. Per the germline V gene, CDR1 is SGHRS and CDR2 is YFSETQ. This CDR3 spans 16 amino acids. Trimming removed 4 bases from V and 2 bases from J; junction bases left unmatched: 8. The CDR3 DNA follows: TGCGCCAGCAGCCGGACAGGGGTACTGATCACAGATACGCAGTATTTT. Its protein product is CASSRTGVLITDTQYF.

This clonotype was observed at least ten times. The chain carries TRBV5-1 and TRBJ1-1; tentatively, D is TRBD1 (6 bases). Trimming pared 5 bases from V and 0 bases from J, leaving 8 bases between. The CDR3 is 13 residues long. CDR1 and CDR2 (germline): SGHRS, YFSETQ. DNA for the CDR3: TGCGCCAGCAGGGACAGCGTGAACACTGAAGCTTTCTTT. Translating it yields CASRDSVNTEAFF. Complete variable domain (other parts from reference TRBV5-1 and TRBJ1-1): KAGVTQTPRYLIKTRGQQVTLSCSPISGHRSVSWYQQTPGQGLQFLFEYFSETQRNKGNFPGRFSGRQFSNSRSEMNVSTLELGDSALYLCASRDSVNTEAFFGQGTRLTVV.

This clonotype was counted many times. The gene calls are TRBV6-5 and TRBJ2-2; possibly TRBD2 for D (5 bases). Trimming took off 2 bases at V and 3 bases at J, with 16 bases between the two ends. This CDR3 comprises 17 residues. Germline assignment: CDR1 MNHEY and CDR2 SVGAGI. The CDR3 nucleotides are TGTGCCAGCAGTTACCAAGTACTAGGAGCGGACACCGGGGAGCTGTTTTTT. Its translation is CASSYQVLGADTGELFF.

This clonotype appeared many times. The chain uses TRBV10-3 and TRBJ2-7; maybe TRBD2 (6 bases). CDR1 and CDR2 from the germline V gene are ENHRY and SYGVKD. Trimming pared 2 bases from V and 6 bases from J, leaving 11 bases between. This CDR3 region has 13 residues. For the CDR3, the DNA is TGTGCCATCAGTGAGACTAGCCTTGGCGAGCAGTACTTC. Its protein product is CAISETSLGEQYF.

This clonotype was counted at least ten times. The genes are TRBV5-6 and TRBJ2-2, with 11 bases aligning to TRBD2. J was trimmed by 7 bases and V by 3 bases; bases with no gene match: 11. This CDR3 comprises 17 residues. CDR1 SGHDT and CDR2 YYEEEE come from the germline V gene. The CDR3 region is CASSSGLAGGVVGELFF. CDR3 nucleotide sequence: TGTGCCAGCAGCTCCGGACTAGCGGGCGGGGTAGTCGGGGAGCTGTTTTTT.

Sample share makes this clonotype medium-sized. The rearrangement links TRBV13 to TRBJ2-3; 8 nucleotides agree with TRBD2. The CDR3 is 14 residues long. The germline V gene has CDR1 PRHDT and CDR2 FYEKMQ (reference sequence). V dropped 4 bases and J dropped 4; count of bases not matched to a gene: 4. CDR3: CASSSGTRADTQYF. The CDR3 nucleotides are TGTGCCAGCAGCTCCGGGACTAGAGCAGATACGCAGTATTTT.

This clonotype was counted many times. The rearrangement uses TRBV18 and TRBJ1-6, with D unclear. V was clipped by 6 bases and J by 8 bases, with 8 bases between them. The CDR3 is made up of 12 amino acids. Germline V CDR1 and CDR2: KGHSH, LQKENI. The CDR3 spells CASSGRDSPLHF. The DNA for the CDR3 is TGTGCCAGCTCGGGAAGGGATTCACCCCTCCACTTT.

To note about this clonotype: Possible read error: a much larger clone is one base away. The chain has TRBV6-1 and TRBJ2-5; D not resolved. This CDR3 spans 13 amino acids. Germline V gene lookup returns CDR1 MNHNS and CDR2 SASEGT. The V and J ends lost 8 bases and 3 bases respectively, with 13 bases between them. The CDR3 nucleotides read TGTGCCAGCTTATGTCACACTGAAGAGACCCAGTACTTC. This encodes CASLCHTEETQYF.

This clonotype was detected ten times or more. The chain recombines TRBV20-1 with TRBJ2-1; 16 bases match TRBD2. V lost 3 bases, J lost 4 bases, and 3 bases stayed unmatched. The germline V gene encodes CDR1 DFQATT and CDR2 SNEGSKA (reference sequence). This CDR3 spans 16 amino acids. CDR3 sequence reads: CSARGLAGGLYNEQFF. CDR3 nucleotide sequence: TGCAGTGCTAGGGGACTAGCGGGAGGGTTATACAATGAGCAGTTCTTC.

A word on this clonotype: With a much larger clone just one base away, this may be a read error. This CDR3 is CSARKGGGSPDTVELFF. The CDR3 nucleotides read TGCAGTGCTAGAAAGGGGGGGGGGAGCCCGGACACCGTGGAGCTGTTTTTT. The V and J genes are TRBV20-1 and TRBJ2-2; maybe TRBD2 (7 bases). This CDR3 has 17 residues. CDR1 is DFQATT and CDR2 is SNEGSKA in the germline V gene (reference sequence).